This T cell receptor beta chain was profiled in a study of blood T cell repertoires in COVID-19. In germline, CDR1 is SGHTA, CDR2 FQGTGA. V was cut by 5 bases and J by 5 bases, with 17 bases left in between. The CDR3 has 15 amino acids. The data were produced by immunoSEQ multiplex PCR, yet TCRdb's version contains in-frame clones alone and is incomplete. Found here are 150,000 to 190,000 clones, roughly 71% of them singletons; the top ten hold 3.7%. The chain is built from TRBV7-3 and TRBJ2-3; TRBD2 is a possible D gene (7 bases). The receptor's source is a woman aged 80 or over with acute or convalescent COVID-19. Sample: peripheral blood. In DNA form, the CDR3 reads TGTGCCAGCAGCCCCCGGTGGGGGGGCTTAGATACGCAGTATTTT. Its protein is CASSPRWGGLDTQYF.